The next 29 T cell receptor beta chains were all read from a single sample in a study of low-dose radiotherapy and immunotherapy resistance in tumors. TRAV and TRBV primers primed cDNA for both TCRalpha and TCRbeta. An approximately 19-cycle PCR with a constant-region primer and V-primer adapter amplified TCRs. TCRdb used MiXCR to reprocess the reads, holding one entry per CDR3 protein. The table includes around 60,000 distinct CDR3 sequences, approximately 22% detected once. Time point noted: after trial treatment. Sample treatment: LDRT plus nivolumab, ipilimumab, low-dose cyclophosphamide and aspirin (RACIN trial). Source: PBMCs, taken after low-dose radiotherapy plus immunotherapy. All receptors derive from a male donor with prostate cancer.

This clonotype was seen once. This likely came from a read error, as a far larger clone is one base away. The V gene is TRBV4-1, the J gene TRBJ2-7, with 9 positions matching TRBD1. V shed 0 bases, J shed 5 bases, and the junction held 8 bases outside the gene matches. The germline CDR1 and CDR2 sequences are MGHRA and YSYEKL. CDR3 length equals 16 residues. For the CDR3, the DNA is TGCGCCAGCAGCCAAGATCGGGGACAGGGCGGGAACGAGCAGTACTTC. Residues: CASSQDRGQGGNEQYF.

This clonotype was seen repeatedly, ten times or more. The chain is built from TRBV3-1 and TRBJ1-1; tentative D call: TRBD1 (6 bases). Germline V gene sequence: CDR1 LGHDT, CDR2 YNNKEL (reference sequence). V was shortened by 4 bases and J by 8 bases, with 14 bases between the two germline ends. The CDR3 runs 13 residues. CDR3 DNA sequence: TGTGCCAGCAGCCTAAGCGGGACACCAGAAGCTTTCTTT. This gives the protein CASSLSGTPEAFF.

This clonotype was counted many times. The rearrangement links TRBV29-1 to TRBJ1-2; no firm D call. The ends were cut back, 7 bases at V and 0 bases at J, with 18 bases in the middle. Germline V lookup: CDR1 SQVTM, CDR2 ANQGSEA. The length of the CDR3 is 15 residues. As DNA, the CDR3 is TGCAGCGGCCTCCTATACAGCAATCCTAACTATGGCTACACCTTC. This translates into CSGLLYSNPNYGYTF. The full variable domain, with the rest looked up from reference TRBV29-1 and TRBJ1-2, is SAVISQKPSRDICQRGTSLTIQCQVDSQVTMMFWYRQQPGQSLTLIATANQGSEATYESGFVIDKFPISRPNLTFSTLTVSNMSPEDSSIYLCSGLLYSNPNYGYTFGSGTRLTVV.

The gene calls are TRBV11-2 and TRBJ1-5; D gene ambiguous. Germline V gene data show CDR1 as SGHAT and CDR2 as FQNNGV. Trimming shortened V by 2 bases and J by 0 bases, and 5 bases separated the two germline ends. This CDR3 contains 14 residues. The CDR3 sequence is CASSLSDSNQPQHF. The CDR3 DNA reads as TGTGCCAGCAGCTTAAGCGATAGCAATCAGCCCCAGCATTTT.

The chain's CDR3 is CASSDLTGRTDTQYF. CDR3 DNA: TGTGCCAGCAGTGACCTAACAGGGCGCACAGATACGCAGTATTTT. The rearrangement uses TRBV25-1 and TRBJ2-3, with D perhaps matching TRBD1 (6 bases). Trimming took 3 bases from V and 1 from J, leaving 11 bases between them. Germline lookup yields CDR1 MGHDK and CDR2 SYGVNS. The CDR3 contains 15 residues.

This clonotype was picked up many times. V gene TRBV12-3 or TRBV12-4 combines with J gene TRBJ1-2; no reliable D call. The CDR3 totals 12 residues. V lost 5 bases and J lost 4, with 8 bases in between. CDR3 in DNA: TGTGCCAGCAGTCGGGCCCTCTATGGCTACACCTTC. The encoded protein is CASSRALYGYTF.

This clonotype was counted at least ten times. The chain joins TRBV10-2 to TRBJ2-2, with 9 bases aligning to TRBD2. V was pared by 2 bases and J by 7 bases, with 8 bases of the junction left unmatched. The length of the CDR3 is 16 residues. Germline V gene sequence: CDR1 WSHSY, CDR2 SAAADI. CDR3 in DNA: TGCGCCAGCAGTGAGGTGGTAGCGGGAGCTCACGGGGAGCTGTTTTTT. It encodes CASSEVVAGAHGELFF.

The sample holds many counts of this clonotype. The chain employs TRBV19 and TRBJ2-2, with 11 bases lining up with TRBD1. This CDR3 contains 16 residues. V lost 6 bases, J lost 4 bases, and 7 bases stayed unmatched. Per the germline V gene, CDR1 is LNHDA and CDR2 is SQIVND (reference sequence). The CDR3 spells CASSQGQGAGTGELFF. The CDR3 nucleotides read TGTGCCAGTAGCCAAGGACAGGGGGCGGGCACCGGGGAGCTGTTTTTT.

Ten or more counts support this clonotype. The chain combines TRBV29-1 with TRBJ2-7, with 9 nucleotides matching TRBD2. The CDR3 is 11 residues long. Germline trimming cut 6 bases from V and 7 bases from J; bases unmatched to any gene: 4. Per the germline V gene, CDR1 is SQVTM and CDR2 is ANQGSEA. In nucleotides, the CDR3 is TGCAGCGTGGGACTAGCTGCGGAGCAGTACTTC. Translating gives CSVGLAAEQYF.

This clonotype was counted ten times or more. The rearrangement uses TRBV25-1 and TRBJ1-1; D remains ambiguous. The V gene's germline CDR1 is MGHDK and CDR2 SYGVNS. V lost 0 bases and J lost 2, with 10 bases in between. The CDR3 sequence is 15 residues long. In DNA, the CDR3 is TGTGCCAGCAGTGAATACGCAGCCACAAACACTGAAGCTTTCTTT. Residues: CASSEYAATNTEAFF.

This clonotype was counted ten times or more. The rearrangement links TRBV21-1 to TRBJ1-1; no check of the table's D call, TRBD1, against the DNA was made. TRBV21-1 is assigned pseudogene status. The CDR3 sequence is 18 residues long. This CDR3 reads CASSRNRQSDRGNTEAFF. CDR3 bases: TGTGCCAGCAGCAGGAATCGCCAATCGGACAGGGGGAACACTGAAGCTTTCTTT.

This clonotype was picked up many times. The rearrangement joins TRBV7-2 to TRBJ1-1; TRBD1 aligns across 8 bases. The V and J ends lost 5 bases and 5 bases, in that order; junction bases with no gene match: 7. CDR1 is SGHTA, CDR2 FQGNSA, per germline. The CDR3 loop spans 14 amino acids. The CDR3 protein is CASSIPRTGTEAFF. In DNA form, the CDR3 reads TGTGCCAGCAGCATCCCCCGGACAGGGACTGAAGCTTTCTTT. Drawing the rest from reference TRBV7-2 and TRBJ1-1, the complete variable domain is GAGVSQSPSNKVTEKGKDVELRCDPISGHTALYWYRQSLGQGLEFLIYFQGNSAPDKSGLPSDRFSAERTGGSVSTLTIQRTQQEDSAVYLCASSIPRTGTEAFFGQGTRLTVV.

This clonotype was detected once. This is likely an artifact of a read error, given a far larger clone one base away. The gene calls are TRBV12-3 or TRBV12-4 and TRBJ2-1, with 10 positions matching TRBD2. The CDR3 consists of 15 residues. The J segment lost 13 bases and the V segment lost 4 bases, leaving 13 bases of the junction unmatched. The CDR3: CASSSSGSLVETQFF. The CDR3 nucleotides are TGTGCCAGCAGTTCTAGCGGGAGCCTGGTGGAGACCCAGTTCTTC.

This clonotype has a count of ten or more. This rearrangement joins TRBV5-1 to TRBJ2-3, with a possible D match to TRBD1 (5 bases). The V gene lost 0 bases and the J gene lost 10 bases, with 9 bases spanning the gap. Germline-derived CDR1 and CDR2 are SGHRS and YFSETQ. The CDR3 loop spans 12 amino acids. The DNA for the CDR3 is TGCGCCAGCAGCTTGGCTCAGGGTGCGCAGTATTTT. This translates into CASSLAQGAQYF.

This clonotype was picked up many times. The chain has TRBV20-1 and TRBJ2-1, with 7 bases fitting TRBD2. This CDR3 comprises 15 residues. Germline trimming cut 1 base from V and 6 bases from J; bases unmatched to any gene: 9. Germline V gene data show CDR1 as DFQATT and CDR2 as SNEGSKA (reference sequence). The CDR3 DNA sequence: TGCAGTGCTAGAGTCCCGGGGGGAGGGGCCAATGAGCAGTTCTTC. It is translated as CSARVPGGGANEQFF.

This clonotype has a single count. The chain carries TRBV5-6 and TRBJ2-7, with D perhaps TRBD2 (5 bases). V was cut by 4 bases and J by 4 bases, with 9 bases left in between. Germline loops: CDR1 SGHDT, CDR2 YYEEEE. The length of the CDR3 is 12 residues. The CDR3 region is CASSARGYEQYF. CDR3 DNA: TGTGCCAGCAGCGCCAGAGGGTACGAGCAGTACTTC.

This clonotype was detected ten times or more. CDR3 loop: CASSTPGTNRESYEQYF. CDR3 nucleotide sequence: TGTGCCAGTAGTACCCCTGGCACCAATCGAGAATCCTACGAGCAGTACTTC. The chain carries TRBV19 and TRBJ2-7; D is uncertain. The V end was cut by 4 bases, the J end by 1 base, with 20 bases between. Germline assignment: CDR1 LNHDA and CDR2 SQIVND (reference sequence). This CDR3 is 17 amino acids long. Full variable domain (missing parts from reference TRBV19 and TRBJ2-7): DGGITQSPKYLFRKEGQNVTLSCEQNLNHDAMYWYRQDPGQGLRLIYYSQIVNDFQKGDIAEGYSVSREKKESFPLTVTSAQKNPTAFYLCASSTPGTNRESYEQYFGPGTRLTVT.

Regarding this clonotype: A far more abundant clone sits one base away, making this likely a read error. The chain joins TRBV6-2 or TRBV6-3 to TRBJ2-7, with TRBD2 matching over 10 bases. Germline V gene lookup returns CDR1 MNHEY and CDR2 SVGEGT. The CDR3 loop spans 17 amino acids. The trim removed 6 bases at V and 7 bases at J, leaving 18 bases unmatched. The CDR3 is CASSPTSGDRSYNEQYF. The CDR3 DNA is TGTGCCAGCAGCCCAACTAGCGGGGACCGCTCCTACAATGAGCAGTACTTC.

Only a few counts were recorded for this clonotype. The chain joins TRBV6-1 to TRBJ1-1; 8 bases are a match to TRBD1. The CDR3 runs to 13 residues. The J segment lost 5 bases and the V segment lost 5 bases, leaving 4 bases of the junction unmatched. Looked up from germline, CDR1 is MNHNS and CDR2 is SASEGT. DNA of the CDR3: TGTGCCAGCAGTCAGGGGGCGAGGACTGAAGCTTTCTTT. Protein product: CASSQGARTEAFF.

This clonotype was detected many times. The chain couples TRBV2 to TRBJ2-1; D perhaps matches TRBD2 (6 bases). The CDR3 has 11 residues. CDR1 is SNHLY, CDR2 FYNNEI, per germline. The ends were cut back, 3 bases at V and 13 bases at J, with 10 bases in the middle. Written as DNA, the CDR3 is TGTGCCAGCAGTGAGGCCGGGGGACAGTTCTTC. It translates to CASSEAGGQFF.

The genes are TRBV7-8 and TRBJ2-2; 8 nucleotides line up with TRBD1. The CDR3 has 16 residues. J was trimmed by 6 bases and V by 5 bases; bases with no gene match: 11. Germline values: CDR1 SGHVS, CDR2 FQNEAQ. In DNA, the CDR3 is TGTGCCAGCAGCCCCCCTGGGACAGGCGGCCCCGGGGAGCTGTTTTTT. Its translation: CASSPPGTGGPGELFF. The variable domain in full, with the rest retrieved from reference TRBV7-8 and TRBJ2-2, is GAGVSQSPRYKVAKRGQDVALRCDPISGHVSLFWYQQALGQGPEFLTYFQNEAQLDKSGLPSDRFFAERPEGSVSTLKIQRTQQEDSAVYLCASSPPGTGGPGELFFGEGSRLTVL.

This clonotype was seen repeatedly, ten times or more. This chain connects TRBV7-3 to TRBJ2-6, with D unresolved. CDR1 is SGHTA and CDR2 is FQGTGA in the germline V gene. Trimming cost V 5 bases and J 0 bases, with 8 bases left between them. The CDR3 has 15 residues. The CDR3 DNA reads TGTGCCAGCAGCGGTAGGAGCTCTGGGGCCAACGTCCTGACTTTC. Translated: CASSGRSSGANVLTF.

The chain links TRBV28 to TRBJ2-3, with D perhaps assigned TRBD1 or TRBD2 (5 bases each). Germline V lookup: CDR1 MDHEN, CDR2 SYDVKM. Between the trimmed V and J ends, which lost 5 bases and 2 bases, there was a span of 14 bases. The CDR3 loop spans 15 amino acids. The CDR3: CASSPGTGSTDTQYF. In DNA, the CDR3 is TGTGCCAGCAGTCCCGGGACGGGCTCCACAGATACGCAGTATTTT.

This clonotype appeared many times. V gene TRBV6-2 or TRBV6-3 combines with J gene TRBJ1-1, with D unresolved. Germline CDR1 and CDR2: MNHEY and SVGEGT. The CDR3 is 15 amino acids. V lost 2 bases and J 3 bases, leaving 13 bases between the germline ends. CDR3 sequence: CASSYTGGRDTEAFF. DNA for the CDR3: TGTGCCAGCAGTTACACTGGAGGGAGGGACACTGAAGCTTTCTTT.

This clonotype was seen ten or more times. DNA of the CDR3: TGTGCCAGCAGTCCCCTACTAGCGGGAGGGGGGGAGACCCAGTACTTC. Its translation: CASSPLLAGGGETQYF. The chain joins TRBV27 to TRBJ2-5, with 13 positions matching TRBD2. Unmatched junction bases numbered 8, after V lost 5 bases and J lost 5 bases. The CDR3 totals 16 residues. Germline loops: CDR1 MNHEY, CDR2 SMNVEV (reference sequence).

The sample holds many counts of this clonotype. The V and J genes are TRBV20-1 and TRBJ2-3; 7 bases match TRBD2. The germline CDR1 and CDR2 sequences are DFQATT and SNEGSKA (reference sequence). The V and J ends lost 3 bases and 2 bases, in that order; junction bases with no gene match: 5. CDR3 length equals 14 residues. The CDR3 region has the DNA TGCAGTGCTAGTCTTCTAGCGGACACAGATACGCAGTATTTT. Translating gives CSASLLADTDTQYF.

On this clonotype: Only one base separates this from a far larger clonotype, so it likely reflects a read error. The DNA for the CDR3 is TGTGCCAGCACCCTCCTAGCCTACAATGAGCAGTACTTC. Translation gives CASTLLAYNEQYF. This chain joins TRBV6-2 or TRBV6-3 and TRBJ2-7, with a tentative D call TRBD2 (5 bases). CDR1 and CDR2 (germline): MNHEY, SVGEGT. CDR3 size: 13 residues. Trimming stripped 7 bases from V and 7 bases from J, with 17 bases between.

This clonotype was counted ten times or more. The gene calls are TRBV12-3 or TRBV12-4 and TRBJ1-6, with D maybe TRBD1 (5 bases). V lost 5 bases to trimming and J lost 7 bases, with 15 bases between them. The CDR3 consists of 15 residues. CDR3 in DNA: TGTGCCAGCAGTCCTCGGGGGGGATCGAATTCACCCCTCCACTTT. Translated, it gives CASSPRGGSNSPLHF.

This clonotype was seen a single time. V and J are TRBV6-8 and TRBJ2-2; D unresolved. The CDR3 is 13 residues long. Germline V gives CDR1 MNHGY, CDR2 SAAAGT. The ends were cut back, 7 bases at V and 1 base at J, with 7 bases in the middle. CDR3 region: CASTPENTGELFF. CDR3 in DNA: TGTGCCAGCACCCCAGAGAACACCGGGGAGCTGTTTTTT.